This passage covers 23 T cell receptor beta chains from one sample sequenced in a study of T cell clusters in autoimmune cytopenias. TRB amplification used approximately 0.25 ug of peripheral blood genomic DNA. Multiplex touch-down PCR amplified TRB using TRB-A and TRB-B pools in one tube. TCRdb processed the multiplex PCR reads again and assigns one entry to each CDR3 protein, with no DNA. The sample has a few thousand distinct CDR3 sequences. The same specimen was also included in a second study, on T cell repertoires in aging, cancer and after chemotherapy.

The sequencing sample was made of peripheral blood. The receptors here all came from a human donor in good health.

This clonotype is deemed medium-sized by its frequency. The rearrangement links TRBV6-5 to TRBJ2-3; TCRdb's D call of TRBD2 is untestable without DNA. This CDR3 is 12 amino acids long. Germline CDR1 reads MNHEY; CDR2 reads SVGAGI. Here the CDR3 reads CASSLGGGTQYF.

The V gene is TRBV5-1, the J gene TRBJ1-1. The CDR3 has 12 amino acids. Germline lookup yields CDR1 SGHRS and CDR2 YFSETQ. The CDR3 protein is CASSYGNTEAFF.

V usage is TRBV5-6 and J usage is TRBJ2-3; the D call of TRBD2 rests on TCRdb alone, since no DNA is present to check it. CDR3 length: 18 amino acids. Germline loops: CDR1 SGHDT, CDR2 YYEEEE. The CDR3 reads CASSTPVVSGRAGDTQYF.

The chain has TRBV12-3 or TRBV12-4 and TRBJ2-7; the TCRdb call, TRBD2, lacks DNA for checking. The CDR3 is 14 amino acids. CDR3 loop: CASTISGTPYEQYF.

The CDR3 reads CATSVRNYGYTF. The V and J genes are TRBV6-2 or TRBV6-3 and TRBJ1-2. The CDR3 sequence is 12 residues long. Germline lookup yields CDR1 MNHEY and CDR2 SVGEGT.

The chain carries TRBV6-2 or TRBV6-3 and TRBJ2-7; absent DNA, TCRdb's TRBD1 call cannot be checked. The germline V gene encodes CDR1 MNHEY and CDR2 SVGEGT. The CDR3 runs to 14 residues. CDR3 sequence: CASSYSQGIHEQYF.

The CDR3: CSASRAGVEKLFF. J is TRBJ1-4 and V is TRBV20-1. The length of the CDR3 is 13 residues. In germline, CDR1 is DFQATT, CDR2 SNEGSKA (reference sequence).

The chain is built from TRBV5-6 and TRBJ1-3; TCRdb names TRBD1, which stays unverified in the absence of DNA. The CDR3 has 15 amino acids. CDR1 and CDR2 from the germline V gene are SGHDT and YYEEEE. The CDR3 sequence is CASSSPTGEGNTIYF.

V and J are TRBV12-3 or TRBV12-4 and TRBJ1-2; the D call of TRBD1 rests on TCRdb alone, since no DNA is present to check it. CDR3 length equals 14 residues. The CDR3 here is CASTSGQGNYGYTF.

This chain connects TRBV27 to TRBJ1-1; TCRdb gives TRBD1 as the D gene, but with no DNA this cannot be confirmed. Germline V gene sequence: CDR1 MNHEY, CDR2 SMNVEV (reference sequence). This CDR3 is built from 14 residues. Here the CDR3 reads CASSFGGLRTEAFF.

The rearrangement uses TRBV30 and TRBJ1-5; absent DNA, TCRdb's TRBD1 call cannot be checked. Germline lookup yields CDR1 GTSNPN and CDR2 SVGIG (reference sequence). The CDR3 totals 13 residues. CDR3 sequence reads: CAWSLTRDQPQHF.

The chain has TRBV6-5 and TRBJ1-5; the D call of TRBD1 rests on TCRdb alone, since no DNA is present to check it. The V gene's germline CDR1 is MNHEY and CDR2 SVGAGI. CDR3 length equals 15 residues. CDR3 in amino acids: CASSRGRWGNQPQHF.

This clonotype is medium-sized (0.01 to 0.1%) by frequency. The J gene is TRBJ2-3, the V gene TRBV29-1; TCRdb's D call of TRBD2 is untestable without DNA. The CDR3 loop spans 12 amino acids. Looked up from germline, CDR1 is SQVTM and CDR2 is ANQGSEA. The CDR3 loop is CSVGGLWDPQYF.

The chain links TRBV6-5 to TRBJ2-2; TCRdb selects TRBD2, and the lack of DNA leaves this call unchecked. CDR3 size: 13 residues. CDR1 and CDR2 (germline): MNHEY, SVGAGI. CDR3 protein: CATSSGPPGELFF.

V usage is TRBV11-2 and J usage is TRBJ2-1; TCRdb lists TRBD1, though no DNA is available to test this call. Germline-derived CDR1 and CDR2 are SGHAT and FQNNGV. The CDR3 sequence is 16 residues long. CDR3 sequence: CASSWGAGGAYNEQFF.

The rearrangement links TRBV12-3 or TRBV12-4 to TRBJ2-3. There are 11 residues in the CDR3. CDR3 sequence: CASGFTDTQYF.

The gene calls are TRBV20-1 and TRBJ2-2. The CDR3 is 15 residues long. CDR1 and CDR2 (germline): DFQATT, SNEGSKA (reference sequence). The CDR3 reads CSARPDLSNTGELFF.

This clonotype is called medium-sized based on its frequency. The J gene is TRBJ2-6, the V gene TRBV29-1; there is no DNA to check the TCRdb D call of TRBD1. Looked up from germline, CDR1 is SQVTM and CDR2 is ANQGSEA. There are 14 residues in the CDR3. The CDR3 loop is CSVLGGPGANVLTF. The full variable domain, rest sourced from reference TRBV29-1 and TRBJ2-6, is SAVISQKPSRDICQRGTSLTIQCQVDSQVTMMFWYRQQPGQSLTLIATANQGSEATYESGFVIDKFPISRPNLTFSTLTVSNMSPEDSSIYLCSVLGGPGANVLTFGAGSRLTVL.

The chain recombines TRBV4-3 with TRBJ2-7. The CDR3 length is 15 residues. The germline V gene encodes CDR1 LGHNA and CDR2 YSLEER. This CDR3 reads CASSPSPRSHYEQYF.

This clonotype shows up as medium-sized by frequency. The rearrangement links TRBV29-1 to TRBJ2-1; TCRdb's assignment of TRBD2 cannot be checked, as there is no DNA. CDR3 length: 14 amino acids. CDR1 and CDR2 from the germline V gene are SQVTM and ANQGSEA. This chain's CDR3 is CSVWTSGRNNEQFF.

V gene TRBV19 combines with J gene TRBJ1-4. The CDR3 length is 15 residues. Germline V CDR1 and CDR2: LNHDA, SQIVND (reference sequence). Here the CDR3 reads CASSLNRGPNEKLFF.

This CDR3 reads CAWSVGGGLRSPLHF. The chain employs TRBV30 and TRBJ1-6; TCRdb's D call of TRBD1 is untestable without DNA. The germline V gene encodes CDR1 GTSNPN and CDR2 SVGIG (reference sequence). CDR3 length: 15 residues.

The chain uses TRBV20-1 and TRBJ2-7; the D gene TCRdb calls, TRBD2, cannot be checked with no DNA. Per germline, CDR1 DFQATT and CDR2 SNEGSKA (reference sequence). This CDR3 has 15 amino acids. This CDR3 is CSASSLGDRTYEQYF.